This TCR beta chain originates from a study of OX40 agonist ivuxolimab in advanced cancers. Describing the broader study: Ivuxolimab was an agonistic, fully human IgG2 monoclonal antibody directed against OX40 (CD134), a costimulatory receptor. Intravenous ivuxolimab was administered to patients every 2 weeks at six dose levels: 0.01, 0.1, 0.3, 1.5, 3 and 10 mg/kg. The paper covers the monotherapy dose-escalation part of the phase I ivuxolimab trial, which included N = 52 patients. The purpose of peripheral TCRbeta sequencing was to test whether ivuxolimab changed TCR sequence diversity and led to clonal T-cell expansion. Partial responses occurred in three dose-escalation patients, of whom one had hepatocellular carcinoma and two had cutaneous melanoma. Of the approximately 50 dose-escalation patients, hepatocellular carcinoma was present in about 20, melanoma in approximately 15, renal cell carcinoma in 9 and head and neck cancer in 9. Prior anti-PD-1, anti-PD-L1 or anti-CTLA-4 therapy was permitted, and checkpoint inhibitors had been received by less than 45% of dose-escalation patients. A male proportion of roughly 85% and a mean age of around 60 years, ranging from about 20 to 85, were recorded for the dose-escalation cohort. Findings and caveats that apply to the study as a whole: Low levels of normalized T-cell clonal expansion were also seen in some nonresponding patients. Antigen specificity was not determined for the clonally expanded peripheral T cells. On average, CD8+ T cells showed more expanded clones than CD4+ T cells after ivuxolimab. Partial responders in the 0.1-3.0 mg/kg groups had among the lowest normalized peripheral clonal expansion, especially among CD8+ T cells. Clonal expansion of both CD4+ and CD8+ blood T cells was observed from baseline to week 6 at doses 0.1 to 3.0 mg/kg.

Patients with a history of autoimmune disease or receiving systemic immunosuppression were excluded from the trial. Peripheral blood for TCR sequencing was drawn from every dose cohort at baseline, at cycle 4 day 1 and at cycle 7 day 1. The samples were taken from a phase I, first-in-human, multicenter, open-label dose-escalation trial of ivuxolimab. Adults with locally advanced or metastatic melanoma, renal cell carcinoma, hepatocellular carcinoma or head and neck squamous cell carcinoma were enrolled in the trial. CD4+ and CD8+ T cells were sorted separately from peripheral blood before TCR sequencing. Genomic DNA was extracted from sorted cells for sequencing of the TCRbeta CDR3 region. TCRbeta CDR3 regions were sequenced using the immunoSEQ Assay. TCRdb provides this immuneACCESS table in a form limited to in-frame rearrangements. Some clones are lacking; in checked studies, under half of them reflect an unresolved V gene, and why the rest are absent is not known. The sample table contains more than 60,000 clones; only one count was recorded for about 86% of them. About 1.2% of the sample is taken by the ten largest.

About this clone: It has no known antigen specificity. Per-base qualities were not stored, and no clone one base away is much larger.

Trimming costs V 5 bases and J 3 bases, and their ends lie 8 bases apart. There are 13 amino acids in the CDR3, from cysteine to phenylalanine inclusive. Only the CDR3 DNA stays, 39 bases, in frame from base 1. The germline V gene supplies CDR1 MNHNS and CDR2 SASEGT. Here the chain combines TRBV6-1 and TRBJ1-5; the D segment could be TRBD1, given 5 matching bases. Material: CD4+ or CD8+ T cells sorted from blood, obtained in a trial of the OX40 agonist ivuxolimab. The sequence came from an adult with an advanced solid tumor such as melanoma, head and neck, liver or kidney cancer. CDR3 loop: CASSPGPNQPQHF. DNA sequence: TGTGCCAGCAGTCCAGGGCCCAATCAGCCCCAGCATTTT.